The 6 T cell receptor beta chains below come from one sample, sequenced in a study of shared clonotypes between healthy human individuals. TCRdb's table, derived via immunoSEQ multiplex PCR, lists solely in-frame clones and lacks some. The sample consists of approximately 480,000 clones, almost 80% of them appearing once. Sample: PBMCs. The origin of the receptors is a woman aged 40 to 50 in good health. Some clones in this sample may be carry-over from other donors' samples.

As concerns this clone: This could be a read error, since a much larger clone is one nucleotide away. The chain couples TRBV7-7 to TRBJ1-1; the D is unclear. V was cut by 1 base and J by 0 bases, with 3 bases left in between. Per germline, CDR1 SSHAT and CDR2 FNYEAQ (reference sequence). CDR3 length: 13 amino acids. The DNA for the CDR3 is TGTGCCAGCAGCTTAGTAGTGAACACTGAAGCTTTCTTT. Its translation is CASSLVVNTEAFF. Full variable domain (outside the CDR3, taken from reference TRBV7-7 and TRBJ1-1): GAGVSQSPRYKVTKRGQDVTLRCDPISSHATLYWYQQALGQGPEFLTYFNYEAQPDKSGLPSDRFSAERPEGSISTLTIQRTEQRDSAMYRCASSLVVNTEAFFGQGTRLTVV.

A few counts support this clone. CDR3: CASGLEGTDTQYF. Written as DNA, the CDR3 is TGTGCTAGTGGTTTGGAGGGCACAGATACGCAGTATTTT. This chain links TRBV12-5 with TRBJ2-3; no firm D call. The germline V gene has CDR1 LGHNT and CDR2 FRNRAP. This CDR3 contains 13 residues. With 1 base removed from V and 1 base from J, the gap between germline ends came to 3 bases.

The chain uses TRBV7-9 and TRBJ2-3; 8 nucleotides match TRBD1. Germline values: CDR1 SEHNR, CDR2 FQNEAQ (reference sequence). This CDR3 comprises 17 residues. J gave up 0 bases and V 3 bases, and 8 bases lay outside the gene matches. CDR3 nucleotide sequence: TGTGCCAGCAGCTTTCGGACAGGGAGCCCCAGCACAGATACGCAGTATTTT. Its protein is CASSFRTGSPSTDTQYF.

V and J are TRBV6-5 and TRBJ1-6; TRBD1 is a possible D gene (6 bases). Trimming pared 6 bases from V and 9 bases from J, leaving 9 bases between. CDR3 length equals 12 residues. Germline V CDR1 and CDR2: MNHEY, SVGAGI. The DNA for the CDR3 is TGTGCCAGCAGCTGGGGGGCTTCACCCCTCCACTTT. Encoded protein: CASSWGASPLHF.

The CDR3 DNA reads TGCAGCGTACTAAGGCTGGGCACCGGGGAGCTGTTTTTT. It codes for CSVLRLGTGELFF. This sequence joins TRBV29-1 and TRBJ2-2; D is unresolved. The germline gives CDR1 SQVTM, CDR2 ANQGSEA. V gave up 6 bases and J gave up 4 bases, with 12 bases separating them. CDR3 size: 13 residues.

This chain connects TRBV5-1 to TRBJ1-2, with D perhaps TRBD1 (6 bases). The CDR3 spans 14 residues. From germline, CDR1 is SGHRS and CDR2 YFSETQ. V lost 0 bases and J 4 bases, leaving 10 bases between the germline ends. In DNA form, the CDR3 reads TGCGCCAGCAGCTTGGACCCACAGGGCTATGGCTACACCTTC. Its translation is CASSLDPQGYGYTF. Based on the CDR3 plus reference TRBV5-1 and TRBJ1-2, the full variable domain is KAGVTQTPRYLIKTRGQQVTLSCSPISGHRSVSWYQQTPGQGLQFLFEYFSETQRNKGNFPGRFSGRQFSNSRSEMNVSTLELGDSALYLCASSLDPQGYGYTFGSGTRLTVV.